A single sample is the source of the 32 T cell receptor beta chains below, sequenced in a study of CD8 T cells in Susac syndrome (dated by TCRdb to between 2019 and 2020). The library was built by means of the immunoSEQ multiplex PCR assay. RNA was extracted using the RNeasy kit, and roughly 0.5 to 1 ug of the RNA was reverse transcribed with random hexamers. Using fastp trimming at Q25 and MiXCR clonotype assembly, TCRdb reanalyzed the public sequencing data and kept in-frame beta chains. CDR3 protein sequences are deduplicated, and each keeps its most common genes and DNA. This sample holds 70,000 or so distinct CDR3 sequences; about 94% were observed only once. The ten largest clones capture 0.56% of the sample. Sample: CD8+ T cells from PBMCs. The receptors were gathered from a human donor with multiple sclerosis.

The rearrangement joins TRBV2 to TRBJ1-1, with a weak D call TRBD1 (5 bases). CDR3 length: 14 residues. Germline V CDR1 and CDR2: SNHLY, FYNNEI. V dropped 1 base and J dropped 4 bases, with 10 bases sitting between them. This chain's CDR3 is CASSEEGPGTEAFF. The DNA of the CDR3 is TGTGCCAGCAGTGAAGAGGGGCCTGGCACTGAAGCTTTCTTT.

This chain connects TRBV7-2 to TRBJ2-3; D gene ambiguous. The CDR3 consists of 12 residues. Looked up from germline, CDR1 is SGHTA and CDR2 is FQGNSA. Trimming removed 2 bases from V and 4 bases from J, with 4 bases in between. The CDR3, as DNA: TGTGCCAGCAGCTTACCAGCAGATACGCAGTATTTT. Translation: CASSLPADTQYF.

This chain uses TRBV7-3 with TRBJ2-3, with 11 positions matching TRBD2. CDR3 length equals 16 residues. J lost 3 bases, V lost 5 bases, and 7 bases had no gene match. Germline CDR1 and CDR2: SGHTA and FQGTGA. The CDR3 loop is CASSPFLAGGTDTQYF. CDR3 nucleotide sequence: TGTGCCAGCAGCCCATTCCTAGCGGGGGGAACAGATACGCAGTATTTT.

V is TRBV13 and J is TRBJ1-2, with TRBD1 as a possible D gene (5 bases). The CDR3 contains 14 residues. From germline, CDR1 is PRHDT and CDR2 FYEKMQ (reference sequence). Trimming stripped 5 bases from V and 4 bases from J, with 14 bases between. CDR3 loop: CASSPSTGTYGYTF. The CDR3 DNA sequence: TGTGCCAGCAGCCCATCTACCGGGACCTATGGCTACACCTTC.

The rearrangement joins TRBV23-1 to TRBJ2-7, with a weak D call TRBD1 (5 bases). TRBV23-1 is designated an ORF whose function remains uncertain. Deletions cut 0 bases from V and 6 bases from J, with 15 bases between. This CDR3 has 15 amino acids. CDR3 residues: CASSQSLGHPGEQYF. Here the CDR3 DNA reads TGCGCCAGCAGTCAATCGTTGGGGCATCCGGGCGAGCAGTACTTC.

V usage is TRBV5-4 and J usage is TRBJ1-1; 7 bases agree with TRBD1. Trimming took 3 bases from V and 8 from J; bases not matched to a gene: 4. Germline values: CDR1 SGHNT, CDR2 YYREEE (reference sequence). This CDR3 region has 12 residues. CDR3 amino acids: CASSSTDREAFF. The CDR3 coding sequence is TGTGCCAGCAGCTCGACGGACAGGGAAGCTTTCTTT.

The chain has TRBV5-1 and TRBJ2-1; 8 bases agree with TRBD2. The CDR3 length is 14 residues. Germline V CDR1 and CDR2: SGHRS, YFSETQ. V lost 5 bases and J lost 3; bases outside the gene matches: 4. CDR3 amino acids: CASRTSGLYNEQFF. Here the CDR3 DNA reads TGCGCCAGCAGAACTAGCGGACTCTACAATGAGCAGTTCTTC.

The genes are TRBV20-1 and TRBJ1-2; weak D call: TRBD1 (5 bases). V lost 2 bases and J lost 0, with 10 bases in between. The CDR3 is made up of 14 amino acids. The germline CDR1 and CDR2 sequences are DFQATT and SNEGSKA (reference sequence). The CDR3 bases are TGCAGTGCTAGAAGAGGGGCGTCTAACTATGGCTACACCTTC. Translating it yields CSARRGASNYGYTF.

This clonotype was counted a single time. The chain links TRBV30 to TRBJ2-7, with D uncertain. The V end lost 2 bases, the J end lost 1 base, and 9 bases lay between the germline ends. The CDR3 loop spans 13 amino acids. CDR1 and CDR2 (germline): GTSNPN, SVGIG (reference sequence). The DNA of the CDR3 is TGTGCCTGGAGTCCCCCTAGTTCCTACGAGCAGTACTTC. The encoded protein is CAWSPPSSYEQYF. Complete variable domain (other parts from reference TRBV30 and TRBJ2-7): SQTIHQWPATLVQPVGSPLSLECTVEGTSNPNLYWYRQAAGRGLQLLFYSVGIGQISSEVPQNLSASRPQDRQFILSSKKLLLSDSGFYLCAWSPPSSYEQYFGPGTRLTVT.

This chain's CDR3 is CASSPGPRPTEAFF. The CDR3 bases are TGTGCCAGCAGTCCGGGCCCTAGACCCACTGAAGCTTTCTTT. The chain is built from TRBV5-6 and TRBJ1-1; D gene uncertain. The germline CDR1 and CDR2 sequences are SGHDT and YYEEEE. V lost 5 bases and J 4 bases, leaving 15 bases between the germline ends. This CDR3 is built from 14 residues. Complete variable domain (other parts from reference TRBV5-6 and TRBJ1-1): DAGVTQSPTHLIKTRGQQVTLRCSPKSGHDTVSWYQQALGQGPQFIFQYYEEEERQRGNFPDRFSGHQFPNYSSELNVNALLLGDSALYLCASSPGPRPTEAFFGQGTRLTVV.

This clonotype was seen a handful of times. The chain is built from TRBV29-1 and TRBJ2-7; 9 bases line up with TRBD1. The CDR3 sequence is 13 residues long. Germline V gives CDR1 SQVTM, CDR2 ANQGSEA. J lost 4 bases, V lost 3 bases, and 4 bases had no gene match. CDR3 nucleotides: TGCAGCGTTGAGGAGGGGACAGGGTACGAGCAGTACTTC. Translated: CSVEEGTGYEQYF.

The gene calls are TRBV28 and TRBJ2-5; D is perhaps TRBD2 (5 bases). Deletions cut 4 bases from V and 5 bases from J, with 17 bases between. CDR1 is MDHEN and CDR2 is SYDVKM in the germline V gene. This CDR3 comprises 15 residues. The CDR3 here is CASSYTRDGSETQYF. CDR3 bases: TGTGCCAGCAGTTATACCCGGGATGGGTCGGAGACCCAGTACTTC.

This clonotype was counted a few times. The chain has TRBV28 and TRBJ2-7; D remains unclear. The V end was cut by 2 bases, the J end by 4 bases, with 3 bases between. Germline V gene lookup returns CDR1 MDHEN and CDR2 SYDVKM. The CDR3 is 11 amino acids. The CDR3 loop is CASSLTYEQYF. The CDR3 DNA is TGTGCCAGCAGTTTAACGTACGAGCAGTACTTC.

The V call is TRBV20-1, the J call TRBJ2-7; 8 positions agree with TRBD2. Germline loops: CDR1 DFQATT, CDR2 SNEGSKA (reference sequence). This CDR3 is built from 13 residues. V lost 5 bases and J lost 0; bases outside the gene matches: 3. CDR3 protein: CSALAGSSYEQYF. CDR3 DNA: TGCAGTGCTTTAGCGGGGAGCTCCTACGAGCAGTACTTC.

CDR3 DNA sequence: TGCGCCAGCAGCTTGGAGGCTAGCGGGAGTATCGCAGATACGCAGTATTTT. Its translation: CASSLEASGSIADTQYF. V usage is TRBV5-1 and J usage is TRBJ2-3, with 10 bases matching TRBD2. Germline V gene sequence: CDR1 SGHRS, CDR2 YFSETQ. The junction had 8 bases not matched to a gene; V was cut back by 0 bases and J by 4 bases. CDR3 length: 17 residues. The entire variable domain, with the rest obtained from reference TRBV5-1 and TRBJ2-3, is as follows: KAGVTQTPRYLIKTRGQQVTLSCSPISGHRSVSWYQQTPGQGLQFLFEYFSETQRNKGNFPGRFSGRQFSNSRSEMNVSTLELGDSALYLCASSLEASGSIADTQYFGPGTRLTVL.

The rearrangement joins TRBV5-4 to TRBJ1-6, with a weak D call TRBD1 (5 bases). The germline gives CDR1 SGHNT, CDR2 YYREEE (reference sequence). This CDR3 contains 13 residues. The germline V and J ends were trimmed by 4 bases and 5 bases, with 7 bases remaining between them. The CDR3: CASSRGDNSPLHF. The CDR3 nucleotides are TGTGCCAGCAGCCGGGGGGATAATTCACCCCTCCACTTT.

This clonotype came up once. The chain combines TRBV12-3 or TRBV12-4 with TRBJ2-1; D gene unclear. V dropped 8 bases and J dropped 7 bases, with 9 bases sitting between them. CDR3 length: 11 residues. This chain's CDR3 is CASAVGNEQFF. The CDR3 region has the DNA TGTGCCAGCGCTGTGGGGAATGAGCAGTTCTTC.

The chain has TRBV3-1 and TRBJ2-1; 10 bases are shared with TRBD2. Germline assignment: CDR1 LGHDT and CDR2 YNNKEL (reference sequence). This CDR3 has 16 residues. The V segment lost 0 bases and the J segment 5 bases; nucleotides outside the gene matches: 4. The chain's CDR3 is CASSQETSGIDNEQFF. The CDR3 nucleotides are TGTGCCAGCAGCCAAGAAACTAGCGGGATTGACAATGAGCAGTTCTTC.

CDR3 sequence: CASSGTGEDGYTF. The CDR3 DNA follows: TGCGCCAGCAGTGGGACAGGGGAGGATGGCTACACCTTC. The chain employs TRBV23-1 and TRBJ1-2; the match to TRBD1 covers 10 bases. TRBV23-1 is noted as an ORF with a role that remains uncertain. After removal of 5 bases from V and 6 bases from J, the junction contained 3 bases not matched to a gene. The length of the CDR3 is 13 residues.

This rearrangement joins TRBV12-3 or TRBV12-4 to TRBJ2-2; D is perhaps TRBD1 (5 bases). Trimming removed 6 bases at V and 6 bases at J, with 14 bases between. This CDR3 is built from 14 residues. The CDR3 here is CASSLLWGPGELFF. In DNA, the CDR3 is TGTGCCAGCAGCCTTCTATGGGGCCCCGGGGAGCTGTTTTTT.

V is TRBV24-1 and J is TRBJ2-5; D is undetermined. The CDR3 covers 15 residues. Germline CDR1 reads KGHDR; CDR2 reads SFDVKD. V dropped 6 bases and J dropped 5 bases, with 18 bases sitting between them. The CDR3 reads CATSLNDAGWETQYF. In DNA form, the CDR3 reads TGTGCCACCAGTTTAAACGATGCAGGATGGGAGACCCAGTACTTC.

The genes are TRBV3-1 and TRBJ1-5; D remains ambiguous. V lost 1 base and J lost 0, with 7 bases in between. There are 15 residues in the CDR3. The germline CDR1 and CDR2 sequences are LGHDT and YNNKEL (reference sequence). As DNA, the CDR3 is TGTGCCAGCAGCCAAGGGACCGATAGCAATCAGCCCCAGCATTTT. Translation: CASSQGTDSNQPQHF.

The chain's CDR3 is CASSLVPYDEQYF. DNA of the CDR3: TGTGCCAGCAGTTTAGTACCCTATGACGAGCAGTACTTC. This chain uses TRBV28 with TRBJ2-7; no clear D gene. Trimming removed 2 bases at V and 5 bases at J, with 10 bases between. CDR1 and CDR2 from the germline V gene are MDHEN and SYDVKM. This CDR3 is 13 amino acids long.

The chain links TRBV20-1 to TRBJ2-7; a possible D gene is TRBD1 (6 bases). In germline, CDR1 is DFQATT, CDR2 SNEGSKA (reference sequence). V shed 6 bases and J shed 1 base, with 13 bases lying between them. The CDR3 consists of 13 residues. For the CDR3, the DNA is TGCAGTGCCTCCACGGGACATTCCTACGAGCAGTACTTC. It translates to CSASTGHSYEQYF.

The chain employs TRBV9 and TRBJ2-7; D is unclear. CDR1 is SGDLS, CDR2 YYNGEE, per germline. Trimming removed 3 bases at V and 2 bases at J, with 12 bases between. This CDR3 contains 14 residues. CDR3 sequence (DNA): TGTGCCAGCAGCGAGAGTGGCGGCACCTACGAGCAGTACTTC. Its protein product is CASSESGGTYEQYF.

The chain carries TRBV19 and TRBJ2-1; D not certain. Trimming took 4 bases from V and 6 from J, leaving 10 bases between them. This CDR3 has 13 amino acids. Per the germline V gene, CDR1 is LNHDA and CDR2 is SQIVND (reference sequence). CDR3 region: CASSRGLLNEQFF. In DNA, the CDR3 is TGTGCCAGTAGTAGGGGATTGCTCAATGAGCAGTTCTTC.

This sequence joins TRBV7-9 and TRBJ1-2; weak D call: TRBD1 (5 bases). The V end was cut by 2 bases, the J end by 8 bases, with 15 bases between. The CDR3 runs 14 residues. Germline assignment: CDR1 SEHNR and CDR2 FQNEAQ (reference sequence). The CDR3 nucleotides read TGTGCCAGCAGCTTATCCGGGGACGTTAAAGGCTACACCTTC. This encodes CASSLSGDVKGYTF.

The DNA of the CDR3 is TGTGCCATCAGTGAGGACAGCAATCCTACGGATACGCAGTATTTT. Protein sequence: CAISEDSNPTDTQYF. The rearrangement uses TRBV10-3 and TRBJ2-3; a possible D gene is TRBD1 (5 bases). Germline values: CDR1 ENHRY, CDR2 SYGVKD. Trimming removed 2 bases at V and 6 bases at J, with 15 bases between. The CDR3 has 15 residues.

The J gene is TRBJ2-7, the V gene TRBV20-1, with 7 positions matching TRBD1. Germline assignment: CDR1 DFQATT and CDR2 SNEGSKA (reference sequence). The CDR3 consists of 14 residues. V dropped 5 bases and J dropped 0; count of bases not matched to a gene: 7. The CDR3 region is CSAYTGQSSYEQYF. The CDR3 nucleotides read TGCAGTGCTTATACGGGACAGAGCTCCTACGAGCAGTACTTC.

The chain links TRBV5-1 to TRBJ2-5; D is unclear. The CDR3 contains 16 residues. Deletions cut 0 bases from V and 4 bases from J, with 16 bases between. Germline CDR1 SGHRS, CDR2 YFSETQ. CDR3 coding DNA: TGCGCCAGCAGCTTGGATACGGGCGGCAGGCGAGAGACCCAGTACTTC. This codes for CASSLDTGGRRETQYF.

J is TRBJ1-1 and V is TRBV12-3 or TRBV12-4; D gene unclear. V lost 3 bases, J lost 6 bases, and 11 bases lay in between. This CDR3 is built from 13 residues. In DNA form, the CDR3 reads TGTGCCAGCAGTTTTGATTACGGATCTGAAGCTTTCTTT. It encodes CASSFDYGSEAFF.

The chain carries TRBV27 and TRBJ2-1; 7 bases match TRBD2. The germline V gene has CDR1 MNHEY and CDR2 SMNVEV (reference sequence). After removal of 9 bases from V and 2 bases from J, the junction contained 10 bases not matched to a gene. CDR3 length: 15 residues. The DNA for the CDR3 is TGTGCCAGTATTGCGGGAGATCACGCCTACAATGAGCAGTTCTTC. Protein product: CASIAGDHAYNEQFF.